This T cell receptor (beta chain) was obtained from a study of T cell responses to AZD1222 COVID-19 vaccine. The data were produced by immunoSEQ multiplex PCR, yet TCRdb's version contains in-frame clones alone and is incomplete. This repertoire shows more than 95,000 clones, roughly nine tenths found once; its top ten account for around 1.4%. This clone was recorded only once. Its antigen is unidentified. Study results and limitations: CD4 TCRs linked to vaccination spanned spike, dominating at 160-218 and 743-854.

The sample consisted of peripheral blood, taken 28 days after the second AZD1222 dose. The origin of this receptor is an adult who received the AZD1222 COVID-19 vaccine.

CDR3 bases: TGCGCCAGCAGCCAAGAGAGGGGCGGGAGGGCCCGAAAAAACATTCAGTACTTC. It specifies CASSQERGGRARKNIQYF. The chain has TRBV4-1 and TRBJ2-4; TRBD2 matches 9 bases. In germline, CDR1 is MGHRA, CDR2 YSYEKL. CDR3 size: 18 residues. The ends lost 0 bases at V and 4 bases at J; junction bases unmatched: 10.